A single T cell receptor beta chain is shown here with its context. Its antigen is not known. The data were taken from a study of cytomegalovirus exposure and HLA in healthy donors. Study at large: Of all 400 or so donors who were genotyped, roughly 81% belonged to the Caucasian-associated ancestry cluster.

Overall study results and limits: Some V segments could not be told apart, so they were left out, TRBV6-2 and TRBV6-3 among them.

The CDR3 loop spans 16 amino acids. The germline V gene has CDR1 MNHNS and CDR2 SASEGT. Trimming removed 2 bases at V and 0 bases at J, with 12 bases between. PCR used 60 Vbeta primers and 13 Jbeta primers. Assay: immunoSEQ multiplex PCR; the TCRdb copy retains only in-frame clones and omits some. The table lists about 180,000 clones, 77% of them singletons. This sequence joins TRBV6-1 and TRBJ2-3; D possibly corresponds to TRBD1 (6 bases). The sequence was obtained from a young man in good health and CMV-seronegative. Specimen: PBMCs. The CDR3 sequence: CASSEPGAYSTDTQYF. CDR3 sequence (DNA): TGTGCCAGCAGTGAACCAGGGGCCTACAGCACAGATACGCAGTATTTT.